This T cell receptor beta chain was profiled in a study of blood T cell repertoires in COVID-19. Across the whole study: Researchers got acute and convalescent COVID-19 samples from the United States, Italy and Spain. The analysed material was cDNA or gDNA that came from T cells, B-cell-depleted T cells, or PBMCs.

The germline V gene has CDR1 MDHEN and CDR2 SYDVKM. The CDR3 is made up of 16 amino acids. V lost 5 bases to trimming and J lost 3 bases; unmatched junction nucleotides: 10. Per the original methods: Reference gene primer amplification gave estimated nucleated cell counts. Using immunoSEQ multiplex PCR, the repertoire was profiled, and TCRdb retains in-frame clones only, with some absent. V and J calls and clone size follow that table, whereas D and trimming were derived from the DNA. The data hold around 300,000 clones, with approximately 84% observed a single time. Sequencing was done on a sample of peripheral blood. The receptor's source is a woman in her twenties or thirties who had recovered from COVID-19. V and J are TRBV28 and TRBJ1-5, with 7 bases fitting TRBD1. CDR3 coding DNA: TGTGCCAGCAGTGCCAACGACAGGGTTTACAATCAGCCCCAGCATTTT. Residues: CASSANDRVYNQPQHF.